Presented here are 5 T cell receptor beta chains from one specimen sequenced in a study of low-dose radiotherapy and immunotherapy resistance in tumors. With TRAV- and TRBV-specific primers, first-strand cDNA was made, covering the alpha and beta chains. With a constant-region primer and a V-primer adapter, TCRs were subjected to about 20 PCR cycles of amplification. TCRdb reanalysed the reads using MiXCR and keeps one entry per CDR3 protein. Here the sample spans tens of thousands of distinct CDR3 sequences, 15% to 20% being singletons. The time point was: before trial treatment. Sequences were derived from PBMCs, sampled before treatment. These receptors all stem from a male donor with prostate cancer.

The chain is built from TRBV5-4 and TRBJ2-1, with 11 bases identical to TRBD2. This CDR3 is 16 amino acids long. V lost 4 bases to trimming and J lost 0 bases; unmatched junction nucleotides: 3. CDR1 and CDR2 from the germline V gene are SGHNT and YYREEE (reference sequence). The CDR3: CASSRLAGRSYNEQFF. The CDR3, as DNA: TGTGCCAGCAGCAGACTAGCGGGGCGCTCCTACAATGAGCAGTTCTTC.

This clonotype has at least ten counts. This sequence joins TRBV7-9 and TRBJ2-1, with D perhaps TRBD1 (6 bases). V lost 5 bases and J 4 bases, leaving 21 bases between the germline ends. CDR1 is SEHNR and CDR2 is FQNEAQ in the germline V gene (reference sequence). The CDR3 has 17 amino acids. The chain's CDR3 is CASSPGVAGLGYNEQFF. As DNA, the CDR3 is TGTGCCAGCAGCCCAGGGGTCGCAGGGTTGGGATACAATGAGCAGTTCTTC.

The table lists this clonotype with many counts. The chain is built from TRBV12-3 or TRBV12-4 and TRBJ2-7; 7 positions match TRBD1. After removal of 5 bases from V and 0 bases from J, the junction contained 13 bases not matched to a gene. The CDR3 length is 17 residues. This CDR3 is CASSPSPGQPLSYEQYF. CDR3 DNA sequence: TGTGCCAGCAGTCCATCCCCGGGACAGCCCCTCTCCTACGAGCAGTACTTC.

The table lists this clonotype with many counts. The genes are TRBV6-5 and TRBJ1-1; TRBD1 agrees at 8 bases. The CDR3 has 14 residues. J gave up 6 bases and V 6 bases, and 9 bases lay outside the gene matches. The germline V gene encodes CDR1 MNHEY and CDR2 SVGAGI. The CDR3 DNA sequence: TGTGCCAGCAGGACAGGGGCCGCTGGTCCTGAAGCTTTCTTT. As protein: CASRTGAAGPEAFF.

This clonotype was seen at least ten times. The rearrangement joins TRBV5-1 to TRBJ2-2; 8 bases are shared with TRBD2. Per the germline V gene, CDR1 is SGHRS and CDR2 is YFSETQ. The CDR3 is 15 amino acids. Trimming at V came to 1 base and at J to 5 bases, leaving 4 bases not matched to a gene. CDR3 nucleotides: TGCGCCAGCAGCTTGACTAGCGGAGGTACCGGGGAGCTGTTTTTT. It codes for CASSLTSGGTGELFF.